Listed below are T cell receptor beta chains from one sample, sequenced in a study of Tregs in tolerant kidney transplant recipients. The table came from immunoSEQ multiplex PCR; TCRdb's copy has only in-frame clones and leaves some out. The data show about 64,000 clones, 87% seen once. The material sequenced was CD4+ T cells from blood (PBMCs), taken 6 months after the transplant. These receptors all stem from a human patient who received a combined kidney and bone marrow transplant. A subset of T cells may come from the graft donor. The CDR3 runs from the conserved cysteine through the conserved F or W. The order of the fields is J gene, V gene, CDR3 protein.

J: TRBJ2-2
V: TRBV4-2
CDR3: CASSQSVGGDTGELFF

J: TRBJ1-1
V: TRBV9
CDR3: CASSSHAGTGKTEAFF

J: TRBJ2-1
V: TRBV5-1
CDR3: CASSLPYSGLYNEQFF

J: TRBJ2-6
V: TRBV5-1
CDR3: CASSLSQIGANVLTF

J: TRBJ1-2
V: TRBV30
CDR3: CAWGDREYYGYTF

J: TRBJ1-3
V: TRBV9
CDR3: CASSVFNGNTIYF

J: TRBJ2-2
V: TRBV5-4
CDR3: CASSPSSAANTGELFF

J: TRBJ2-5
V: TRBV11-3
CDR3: CASSLDWGGWETQYF

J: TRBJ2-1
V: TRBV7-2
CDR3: CASSLRETSGSVGEQFF

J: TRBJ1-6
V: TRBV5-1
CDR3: CASSLGPTGSSFVSPLHF

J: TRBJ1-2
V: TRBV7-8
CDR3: CASSRDRVGGYTF

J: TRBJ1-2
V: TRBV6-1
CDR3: CASSDFQGNYGYTF

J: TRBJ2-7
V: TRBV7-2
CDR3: CASQNRGVGEQYF

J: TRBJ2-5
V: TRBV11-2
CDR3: CASSLDWRAGETQYF

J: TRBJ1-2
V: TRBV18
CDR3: CASSPRIDYGYTF

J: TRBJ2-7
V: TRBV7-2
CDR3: CASSTQGTGRFYEQYF

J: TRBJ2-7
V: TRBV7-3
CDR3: CASSLNGGGGEQYF

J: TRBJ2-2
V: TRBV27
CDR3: CASSLMGGGGVSGELFF

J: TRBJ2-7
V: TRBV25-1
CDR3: CASSEGSSGSSYEQYF

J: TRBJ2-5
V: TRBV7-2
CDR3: CASSWTGETQYF

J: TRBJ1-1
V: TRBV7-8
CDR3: CASSPRDRVFTEAFF

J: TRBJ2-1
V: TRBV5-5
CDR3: CASSFRLGSYNEQFF

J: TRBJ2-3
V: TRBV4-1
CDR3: CASSQDRSGTDTQYF

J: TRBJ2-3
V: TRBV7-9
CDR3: CASSPHGGVSTDTQYF

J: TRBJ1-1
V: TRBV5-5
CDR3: CASSSVGGNTEAFF

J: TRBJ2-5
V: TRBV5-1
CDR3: CASSVDRVYETQYF

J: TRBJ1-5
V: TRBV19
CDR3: CASTDLLLANQPQHF

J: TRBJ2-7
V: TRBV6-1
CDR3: CASIGAYEQYF

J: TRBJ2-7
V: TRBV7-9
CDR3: CASSFSGTRHYEQYF

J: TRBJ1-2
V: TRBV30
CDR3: CAWSAGAVNGYTF

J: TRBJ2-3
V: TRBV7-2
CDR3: CASRLDSGRTQYF

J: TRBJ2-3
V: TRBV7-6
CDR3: CASSYRPTSRFADTQYF

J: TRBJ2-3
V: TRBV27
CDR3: CASSLAVADTQYF

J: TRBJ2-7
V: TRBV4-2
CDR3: CASSPASRGRNNEQYF

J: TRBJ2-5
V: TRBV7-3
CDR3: CASSSSGEETQYF

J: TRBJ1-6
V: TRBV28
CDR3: CASSGRDRGAWDNSPLHF

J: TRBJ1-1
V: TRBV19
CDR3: CASSIDGMNTEAFF

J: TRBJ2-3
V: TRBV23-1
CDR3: CASPWGQGPFFTDTQYF

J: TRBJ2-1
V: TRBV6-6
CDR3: CASRNNDRAHNEQFF

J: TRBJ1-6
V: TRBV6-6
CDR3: CASKVQDRFNSPLHF

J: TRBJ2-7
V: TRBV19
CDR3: CASSPRGGTYEQYF

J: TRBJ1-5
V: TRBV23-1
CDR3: CASSQSWGEGQPQHF

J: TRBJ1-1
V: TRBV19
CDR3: CASRTTGDTEAFF

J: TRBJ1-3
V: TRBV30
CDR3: CAYQEDRGGNTIYF

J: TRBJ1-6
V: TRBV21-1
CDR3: CAPEQESNSPLHF

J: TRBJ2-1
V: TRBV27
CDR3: CASSLQDRGPDEQFF

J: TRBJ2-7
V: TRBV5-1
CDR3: CASREGLAGAYEQYF

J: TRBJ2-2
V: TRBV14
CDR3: CASSQGTSGNTGELFF